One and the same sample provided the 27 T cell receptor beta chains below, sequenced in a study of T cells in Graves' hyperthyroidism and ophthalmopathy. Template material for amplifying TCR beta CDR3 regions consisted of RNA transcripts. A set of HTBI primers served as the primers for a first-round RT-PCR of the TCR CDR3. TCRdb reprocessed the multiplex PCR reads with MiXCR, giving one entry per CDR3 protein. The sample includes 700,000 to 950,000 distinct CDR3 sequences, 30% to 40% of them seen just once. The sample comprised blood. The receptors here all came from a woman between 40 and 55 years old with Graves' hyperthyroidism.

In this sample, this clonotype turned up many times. This CDR3 is CASSRVTGTEAFF. The CDR3 bases are TGTGCCAGCAGCCGAGTGACAGGCACTGAAGCTTTCTTT. The chain couples TRBV3-1 to TRBJ1-1, with D perhaps TRBD1 (6 bases). Germline CDR1 and CDR2: LGHDT and YNNKEL (reference sequence). V was trimmed by 4 bases and J by 4 bases, leaving 10 bases between them. This CDR3 comprises 13 residues.

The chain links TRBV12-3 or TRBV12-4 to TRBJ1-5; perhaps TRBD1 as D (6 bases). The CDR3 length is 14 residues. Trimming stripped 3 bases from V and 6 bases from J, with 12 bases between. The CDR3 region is CASSFSTGTQPQHF. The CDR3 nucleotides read TGTGCCAGCAGTTTTTCAACAGGGACTCAGCCCCAGCATTTT.

The CDR3 reads CSVGQVDQPQHF. In DNA form, the CDR3 reads TGCAGCGTAGGACAGGTCGATCAGCCCCAGCATTTT. This chain uses TRBV29-1 with TRBJ1-5; 7 bases agree with TRBD1. V lost 6 bases and J lost 5; bases outside the gene matches: 4. The germline V gene encodes CDR1 SQVTM and CDR2 ANQGSEA. This CDR3 has 12 residues.

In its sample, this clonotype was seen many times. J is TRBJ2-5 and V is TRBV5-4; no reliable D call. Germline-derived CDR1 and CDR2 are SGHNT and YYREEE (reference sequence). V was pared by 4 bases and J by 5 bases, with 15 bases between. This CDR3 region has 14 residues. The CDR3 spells CASSRDPGTETQYF. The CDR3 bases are TGTGCCAGCAGCCGTGATCCGGGTACGGAGACCCAGTACTTC.

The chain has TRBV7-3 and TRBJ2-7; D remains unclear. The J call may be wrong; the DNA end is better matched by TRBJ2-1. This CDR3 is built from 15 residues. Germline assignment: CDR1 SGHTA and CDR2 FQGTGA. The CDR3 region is CASSLSLGGNNEQFF. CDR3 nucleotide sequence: TGTGCCAGCAGCTTAAGTTTAGGTGGCAACAATGAGCAGTTCTTC.

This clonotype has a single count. The CDR3, as DNA: TGTGCCAGCAGCCGCGAGGTGTCGGAGCAGTTCTTC. As protein: CASSREVSEQFF. V is TRBV14 and J is TRBJ2-5; D call uncertain. Matching the DNA end better, TRBJ2-1 makes the J call doubtful. This CDR3 spans 12 amino acids. Germline values: CDR1 SGHDN, CDR2 FVKESK.

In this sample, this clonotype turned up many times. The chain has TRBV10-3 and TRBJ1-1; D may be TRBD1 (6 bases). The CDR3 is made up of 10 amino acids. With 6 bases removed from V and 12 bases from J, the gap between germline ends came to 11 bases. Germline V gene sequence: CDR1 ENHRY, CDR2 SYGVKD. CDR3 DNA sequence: TGTGCCATCAGGGACAGTATGCCTTTCTTT. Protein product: CAIRDSMPFF.

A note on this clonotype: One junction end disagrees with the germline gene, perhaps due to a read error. The CDR3 reads CASSHRQRMDTEAFF. CDR3 nucleotide sequence: TGCGCCAGCAGCCATAGACAGCGCATGGACACTGAAGCCTTCTTT. This chain connects TRBV4-1 to TRBJ1-1; maybe TRBD1 (5 bases). The CDR3 is 15 amino acids. From germline, CDR1 is MGHRA and CDR2 YSYEKL.

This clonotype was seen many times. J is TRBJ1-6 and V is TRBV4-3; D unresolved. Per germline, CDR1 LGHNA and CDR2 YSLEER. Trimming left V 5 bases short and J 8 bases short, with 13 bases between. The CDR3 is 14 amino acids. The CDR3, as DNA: TGCGCCAGCAGCGACCTTGGGCAGGATTCACCCCTCCACTTT. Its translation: CASSDLGQDSPLHF.

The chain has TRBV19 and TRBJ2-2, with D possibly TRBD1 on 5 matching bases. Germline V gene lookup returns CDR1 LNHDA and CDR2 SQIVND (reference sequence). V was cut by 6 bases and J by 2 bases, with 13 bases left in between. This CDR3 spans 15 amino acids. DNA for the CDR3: TGTGCCAGTAGAGGACAAGTATTCAACACCGGGGAGCTGTTTTTT. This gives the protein CASRGQVFNTGELFF.

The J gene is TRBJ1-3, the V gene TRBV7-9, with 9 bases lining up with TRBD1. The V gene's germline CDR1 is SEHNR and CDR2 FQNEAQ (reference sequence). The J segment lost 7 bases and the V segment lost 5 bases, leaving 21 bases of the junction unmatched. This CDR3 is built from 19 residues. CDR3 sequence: CASSLRAPGQGLVSNTIYF. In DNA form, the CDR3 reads TGTGCCAGCAGCCTACGGGCCCCGGGACAGGGTCTTGTATCGAACACCATATATTTT.

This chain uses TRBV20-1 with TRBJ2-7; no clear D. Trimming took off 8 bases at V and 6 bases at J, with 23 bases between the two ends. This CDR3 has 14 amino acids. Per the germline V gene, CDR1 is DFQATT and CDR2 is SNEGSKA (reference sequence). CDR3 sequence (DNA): TGCAGTTCCAAGGGTTACGGCTGGATGTCCGAGCAGTACTTC. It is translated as CSSKGYGWMSEQYF.

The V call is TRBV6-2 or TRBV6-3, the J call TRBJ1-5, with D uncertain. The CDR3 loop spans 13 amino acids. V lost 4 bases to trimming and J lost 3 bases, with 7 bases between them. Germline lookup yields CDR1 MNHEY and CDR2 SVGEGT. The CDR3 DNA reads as TGTGCCAGCAGTTTAAAATACAATCAGCCCCAGCATTTT. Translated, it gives CASSLKYNQPQHF.

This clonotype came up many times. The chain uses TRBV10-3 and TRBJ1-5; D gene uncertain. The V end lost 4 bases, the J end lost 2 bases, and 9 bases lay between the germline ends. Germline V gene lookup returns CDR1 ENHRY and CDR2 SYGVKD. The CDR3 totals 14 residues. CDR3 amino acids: CAISAGVGNQPQHF. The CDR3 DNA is TGTGCCATCAGTGCTGGGGTTGGCAATCAGCCCCAGCATTTT.

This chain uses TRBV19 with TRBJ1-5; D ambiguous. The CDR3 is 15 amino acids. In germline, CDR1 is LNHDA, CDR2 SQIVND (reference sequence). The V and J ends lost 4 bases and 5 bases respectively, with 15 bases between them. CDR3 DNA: TGTGCCAGTAGTACAGCTCAGAAGGGCGATCAGCCCCAGCATTTT. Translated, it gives CASSTAQKGDQPQHF.

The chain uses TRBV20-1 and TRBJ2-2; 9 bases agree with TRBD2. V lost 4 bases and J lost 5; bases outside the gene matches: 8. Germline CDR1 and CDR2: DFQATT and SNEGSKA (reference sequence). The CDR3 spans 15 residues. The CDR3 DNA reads TGCAGTGCTATGGGGCTAGCGGGACGGACCGGGGAGCTGTTTTTT. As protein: CSAMGLAGRTGELFF.

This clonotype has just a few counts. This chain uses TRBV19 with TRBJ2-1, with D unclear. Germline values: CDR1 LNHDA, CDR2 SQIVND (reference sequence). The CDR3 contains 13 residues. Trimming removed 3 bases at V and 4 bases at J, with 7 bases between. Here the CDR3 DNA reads TGTGCCAGTAGTATGGGAAATTACAATGAGCAGTTCTTC. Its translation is CASSMGNYNEQFF.

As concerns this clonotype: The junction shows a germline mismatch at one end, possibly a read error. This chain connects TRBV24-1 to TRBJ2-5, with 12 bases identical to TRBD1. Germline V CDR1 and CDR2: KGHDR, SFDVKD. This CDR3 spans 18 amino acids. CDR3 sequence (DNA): TGTGCCAGCAGTTACCTCCCAGCCCGGGACAGGGGGCTACAGACCCAGTACTTC. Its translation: CASSYLPARDRGLQTQYF.

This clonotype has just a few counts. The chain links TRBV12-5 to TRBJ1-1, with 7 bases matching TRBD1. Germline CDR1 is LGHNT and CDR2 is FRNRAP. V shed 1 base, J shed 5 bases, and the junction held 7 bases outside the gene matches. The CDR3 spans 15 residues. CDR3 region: CASGLGGGWETEAFF. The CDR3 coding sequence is TGTGCTAGTGGTTTGGGAGGGGGCTGGGAAACTGAAGCTTTCTTT.

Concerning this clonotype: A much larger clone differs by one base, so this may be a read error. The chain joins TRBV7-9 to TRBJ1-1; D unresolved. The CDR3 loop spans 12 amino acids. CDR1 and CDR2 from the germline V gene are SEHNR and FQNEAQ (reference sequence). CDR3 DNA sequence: TGTACCAGCAGCCCGGAGGACACTGAAGCTTTCTTT. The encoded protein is CTSSPEDTEAFF.

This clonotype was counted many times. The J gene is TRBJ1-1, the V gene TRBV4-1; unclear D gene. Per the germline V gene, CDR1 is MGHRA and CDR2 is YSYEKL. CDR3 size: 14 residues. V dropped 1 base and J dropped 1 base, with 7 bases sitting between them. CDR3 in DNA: TGCGCCAGCAGCCAAGGGCGATGGAACACTGAAGCTTTCTTT. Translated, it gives CASSQGRWNTEAFF.

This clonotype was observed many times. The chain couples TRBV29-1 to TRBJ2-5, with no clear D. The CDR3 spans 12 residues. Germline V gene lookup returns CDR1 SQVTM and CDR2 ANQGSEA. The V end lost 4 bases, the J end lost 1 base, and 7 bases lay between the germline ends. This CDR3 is CSVVASQETQYF. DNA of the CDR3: TGCAGCGTTGTGGCCAGCCAAGAGACCCAGTACTTC.

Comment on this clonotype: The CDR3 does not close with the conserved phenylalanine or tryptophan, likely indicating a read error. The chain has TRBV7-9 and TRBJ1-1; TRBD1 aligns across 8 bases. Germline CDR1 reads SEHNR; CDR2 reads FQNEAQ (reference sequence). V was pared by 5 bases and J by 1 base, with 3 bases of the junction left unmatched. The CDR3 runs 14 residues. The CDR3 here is CASSLGTGNTEAFL. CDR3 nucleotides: TGTGCCAGCAGCCTCGGGACAGGGAACACTGAAGCTTTCCTT.

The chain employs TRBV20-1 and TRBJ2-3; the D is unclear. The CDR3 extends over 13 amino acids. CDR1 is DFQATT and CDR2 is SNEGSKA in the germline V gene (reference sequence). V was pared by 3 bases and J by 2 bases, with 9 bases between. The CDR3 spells CSARWQLTDTQYF. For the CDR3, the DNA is TGCAGTGCTAGGTGGCAGCTCACAGATACGCAGTATTTT.

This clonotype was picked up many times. CDR3 coding DNA: TGTGCCACCCAGGAGAGGACAGGCCTCTACACCTTC. The encoded protein is CATQERTGLYTF. The chain is built from TRBV24-1 and TRBJ1-2, with 7 bases identical to TRBD1. The CDR3 consists of 12 residues. V gave up 9 bases and J gave up 10 bases; unmatched junction bases: 10. Germline CDR1 KGHDR, CDR2 SFDVKD.

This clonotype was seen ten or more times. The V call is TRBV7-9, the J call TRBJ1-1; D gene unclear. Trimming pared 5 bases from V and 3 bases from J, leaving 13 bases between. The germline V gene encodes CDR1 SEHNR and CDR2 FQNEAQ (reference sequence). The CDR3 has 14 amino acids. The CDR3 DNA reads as TGTGCCAGCAGCGCCGGGCCGACTTACACTGAAGCTTTCTTT. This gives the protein CASSAGPTYTEAFF.

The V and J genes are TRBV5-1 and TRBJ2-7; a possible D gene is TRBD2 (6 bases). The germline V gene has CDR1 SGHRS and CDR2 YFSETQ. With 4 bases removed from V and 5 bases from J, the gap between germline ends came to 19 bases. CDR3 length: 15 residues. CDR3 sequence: CASSKELGRGNEQYF. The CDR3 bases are TGCGCCAGCAGCAAGGAACTCGGGAGAGGGAACGAGCAGTACTTC.